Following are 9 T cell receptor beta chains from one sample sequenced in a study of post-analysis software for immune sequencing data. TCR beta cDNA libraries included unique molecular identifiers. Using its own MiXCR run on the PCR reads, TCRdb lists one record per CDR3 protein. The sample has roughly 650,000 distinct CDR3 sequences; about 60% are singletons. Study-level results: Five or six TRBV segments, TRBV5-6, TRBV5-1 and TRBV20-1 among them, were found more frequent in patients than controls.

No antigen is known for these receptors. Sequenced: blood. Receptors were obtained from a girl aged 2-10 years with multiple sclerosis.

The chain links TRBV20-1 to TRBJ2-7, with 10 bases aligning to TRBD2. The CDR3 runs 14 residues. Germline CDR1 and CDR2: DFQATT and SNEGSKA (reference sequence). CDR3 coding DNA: TGCACCTTCCCACTAGCGGGATCTTTCTACGAGCAGTACTTC. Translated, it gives CTFPLAGSFYEQYF.

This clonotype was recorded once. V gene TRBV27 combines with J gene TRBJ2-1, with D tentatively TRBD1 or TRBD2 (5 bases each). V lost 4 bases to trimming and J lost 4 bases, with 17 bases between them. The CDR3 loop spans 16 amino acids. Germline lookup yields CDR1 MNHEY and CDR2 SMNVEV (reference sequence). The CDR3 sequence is CASSSPRRDPYNEQFF. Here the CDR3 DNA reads TGTGCCAGCAGTTCACCGCGCCGGGACCCTTACAATGAGCAGTTCTTC.

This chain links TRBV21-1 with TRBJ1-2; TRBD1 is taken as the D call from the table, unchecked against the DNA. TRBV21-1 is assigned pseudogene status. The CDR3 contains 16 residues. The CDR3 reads CASSKANREVDYGYTF. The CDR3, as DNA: TGTGCCAGCAGCAAAGCGAACAGGGAGGTCGACTATGGCTACACCTTC.

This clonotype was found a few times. CDR3 region: CASSSRSQAEGRYNEQFF. Written as DNA, the CDR3 is TGCGCCAGCAGCTCCCGAAGCCAGGCGGAGGGCCGCTACAATGAGCAGTTCTTC. V is TRBV5-1 and J is TRBJ2-1, with a weak D call TRBD2 (6 bases). Germline V CDR1 and CDR2: SGHRS, YFSETQ. The CDR3 extends over 18 amino acids. Trimming left V 3 bases short and J 3 bases short, with 22 bases between.

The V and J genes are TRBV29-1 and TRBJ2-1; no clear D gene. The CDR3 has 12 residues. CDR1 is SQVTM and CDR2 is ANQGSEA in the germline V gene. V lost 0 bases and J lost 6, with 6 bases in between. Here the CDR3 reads CSVEEQSNEQFF. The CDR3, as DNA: TGCAGCGTTGAAGAGCAGTCCAATGAGCAGTTCTTC.

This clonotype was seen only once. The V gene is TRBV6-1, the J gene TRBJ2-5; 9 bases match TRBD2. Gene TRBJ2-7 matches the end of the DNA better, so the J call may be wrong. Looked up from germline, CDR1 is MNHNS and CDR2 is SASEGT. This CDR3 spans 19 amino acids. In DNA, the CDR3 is TGTGCCAGCAGTATGGCCCCGGATAGCGGGAGCTCCGGGTCCATCGAGCAGTACTTC. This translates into CASSMAPDSGSSGSIEQYF.

The CDR3, as DNA: TGCAGCGTTGGGGGCCAGCGGAACACTGAAGCTTTCTTT. Its protein product is CSVGGQRNTEAFF. The V gene is TRBV29-1, the J gene TRBJ1-1; D is perhaps TRBD1 (5 bases). In germline, CDR1 is SQVTM, CDR2 ANQGSEA. CDR3 length: 13 amino acids. V was pared by 4 bases and J by 1 base, with 10 bases between. Based on the CDR3 plus reference TRBV29-1 and TRBJ1-1, the full variable domain is SAVISQKPSRDICQRGTSLTIQCQVDSQVTMMFWYRQQPGQSLTLIATANQGSEATYESGFVIDKFPISRPNLTFSTLTVSNMSPEDSSIYLCSVGGQRNTEAFFGQGTRLTVV.

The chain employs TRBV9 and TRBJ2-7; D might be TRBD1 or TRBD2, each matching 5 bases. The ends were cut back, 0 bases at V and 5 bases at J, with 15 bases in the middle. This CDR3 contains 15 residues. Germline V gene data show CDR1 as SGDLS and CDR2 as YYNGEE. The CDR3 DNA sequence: TGTGCCAGCAGCGTAGACGGGGCAGGGTCCGACGAGCAGTACTTC. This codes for CASSVDGAGSDEQYF. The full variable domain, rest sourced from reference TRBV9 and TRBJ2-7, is DSGVTQTPKHLITATGQRVTLRCSPRSGDLSVYWYQQSLDQGLQFLIQYYNGEERAKGNILERFSAQQFPDLHSELNLSSLELGDSALYFCASSVDGAGSDEQYFGPGTRLTVT.

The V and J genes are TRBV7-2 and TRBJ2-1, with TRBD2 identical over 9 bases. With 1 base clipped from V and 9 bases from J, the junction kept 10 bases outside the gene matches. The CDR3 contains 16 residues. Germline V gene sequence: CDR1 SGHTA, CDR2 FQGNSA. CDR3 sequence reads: CASSLEGSGGKIEQFF. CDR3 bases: TGTGCCAGCAGCTTAGAAGGTAGCGGGGGTAAAATTGAGCAGTTCTTC.